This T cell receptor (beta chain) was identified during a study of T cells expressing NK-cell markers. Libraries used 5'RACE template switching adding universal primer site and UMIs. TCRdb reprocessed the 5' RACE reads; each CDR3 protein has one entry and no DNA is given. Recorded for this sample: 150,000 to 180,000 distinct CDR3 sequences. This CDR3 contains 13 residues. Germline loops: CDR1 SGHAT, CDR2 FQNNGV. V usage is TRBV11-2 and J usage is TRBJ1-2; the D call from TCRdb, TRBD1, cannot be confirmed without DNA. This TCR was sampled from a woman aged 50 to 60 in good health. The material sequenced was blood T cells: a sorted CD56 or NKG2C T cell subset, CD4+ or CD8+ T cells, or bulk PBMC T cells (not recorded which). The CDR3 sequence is CASSSGGNYGYTF.